The 15 T cell receptor beta chains below come from one sample, sequenced in a study of cytomegalovirus exposure and HLA in healthy donors. Researchers ran the PCR with 60 Vbeta and 13 Jbeta primers. Profiled with immunoSEQ multiplex PCR; TCRdb holds only in-frame clones, not every one. Here the sample spans approximately 150,000 clones, about 85% being singletons. The sequencing sample was made of PBMCs. These receptors all come from a man aged 25 to 45 in good health and CMV-seropositive.

The chain employs TRBV6-6 and TRBJ2-1; TRBD2 might be the D (6 bases). Germline CDR1 is MNHNY and CDR2 is SVGAGI (reference sequence). V lost 8 bases, J lost 6 bases, and 20 bases lay in between. The CDR3 extends over 15 amino acids. The CDR3: CASSYEGGNSNEQFF. The CDR3 DNA reads as TGTGCCAGCTCATATGAGGGCGGGAATTCCAATGAGCAGTTCTTC.

The chain combines TRBV5-4 with TRBJ2-2; 7 bases map to TRBD2. Germline V gives CDR1 SGHNT, CDR2 YYREEE (reference sequence). Trimming at V came to 3 bases and at J to 5 bases, leaving 4 bases not matched to a gene. The length of the CDR3 is 14 residues. For the CDR3, the DNA is TGTGCCAGCAGCTCTCCCGGGGGGACCGGGGAGCTGTTTTTT. This gives the protein CASSSPGGTGELFF.

This clone was counted once. Here the CDR3 DNA reads TGCGCCAGCAGCCAAGTGGTGGGGACTAGCGGGAGGGCCGGTCCCAACGAGCAGTACTTC. Protein product: CASSQVVGTSGRAGPNEQYF. The rearrangement uses TRBV4-1 and TRBJ2-7; TRBD2 aligns across 16 bases. This CDR3 has 20 amino acids. J lost 5 bases, V lost 1 base, and 14 bases had no gene match. The germline gives CDR1 MGHRA, CDR2 YSYEKL.

The chain links TRBV2 to TRBJ1-5, with 9 bases aligning to TRBD1. The CDR3 length is 15 residues. The germline V gene has CDR1 SNHLY and CDR2 FYNNEI. The trim removed 6 bases at V and 7 bases at J, leaving 10 bases unmatched. The CDR3: CASSDRGTGSQPQHF. CDR3 nucleotide sequence: TGTGCCAGCAGCGACCGGGGGACAGGGAGCCAGCCCCAGCATTTT. The full variable domain, in which reference TRBV2 and TRBJ1-5 provide the parts outside the CDR3, is EPEVTQTPSHQVTQMGQEVILRCVPISNHLYFYWYRQILGQKVEFLVSFYNNEISEKSEIFDDQFSVERPDGSNFTLKIRSTKLEDSAMYFCASSDRGTGSQPQHFGDGTRLSIL.

The V and J genes are TRBV19 and TRBJ1-2, with 9 bases aligning to TRBD1. The CDR3 has 14 residues. J gave up 4 bases and V 6 bases, and 6 bases lay outside the gene matches. The germline V gene encodes CDR1 LNHDA and CDR2 SQIVND (reference sequence). CDR3 sequence (DNA): TGTGCCAGTAGAGTGACAGGGGGGGGCTATGGCTACACCTTC. It encodes CASRVTGGGYGYTF.

This clone was detected once. The gene calls are TRBV5-1 and TRBJ2-1; 11 nucleotides align to TRBD2. The germline V gene encodes CDR1 SGHRS and CDR2 YFSETQ. With V trimmed by 0 bases and J by 6 bases, 5 bases remained unmatched. CDR3 length: 16 amino acids. CDR3 loop: CASSLVASGRFNEQFF. The CDR3 DNA reads as TGCGCCAGCAGCTTGGTGGCTAGCGGGAGGTTCAATGAGCAGTTCTTC. Complete variable domain (other parts from reference TRBV5-1 and TRBJ2-1): KAGVTQTPRYLIKTRGQQVTLSCSPISGHRSVSWYQQTPGQGLQFLFEYFSETQRNKGNFPGRFSGRQFSNSRSEMNVSTLELGDSALYLCASSLVASGRFNEQFFGPGTRLTVL.

The rearrangement links TRBV19 to TRBJ2-3, with TRBD2 matching 10 bases. The CDR3 is 17 amino acids. Germline-derived CDR1 and CDR2 are LNHDA and SQIVND (reference sequence). V dropped 11 bases and J dropped 3; count of bases not matched to a gene: 17. CDR3 sequence (DNA): TGTGCCGTCCTGTTGGAGGTAGCGGGAGGAGGTACAGATACGCAGTATTTT. Translation gives CAVLLEVAGGGTDTQYF.

The chain employs TRBV5-6 and TRBJ1-5; unclear D gene. The CDR3 contains 15 residues. Germline V gene sequence: CDR1 SGHDT, CDR2 YYEEEE. V was clipped by 2 bases and J by 3 bases, with 12 bases between them. The DNA of the CDR3 is TGTGCCAGCAGCTTTGGGAGGGAATACAATCAGCCCCAGCATTTT. The encoded protein is CASSFGREYNQPQHF.

The genes are TRBV7-2 and TRBJ2-3; D perhaps matches TRBD1 (5 bases). The V end lost 11 bases, the J end lost 0 bases, and 12 bases lay between the germline ends. The CDR3 is 13 amino acids. Germline V CDR1 and CDR2: SGHTA, FQGNSA. In DNA, the CDR3 is TGTGCCGGGCAGGGATTTAGCACAGATACGCAGTATTTT. Protein product: CAGQGFSTDTQYF. Complete variable domain (other parts from reference TRBV7-2 and TRBJ2-3): GAGVSQSPSNKVTEKGKDVELRCDPISGHTALYWYRQSLGQGLEFLIYFQGNSAPDKSGLPSDRFSAERTGGSVSTLTIQRTQQEDSAVYLCAGQGFSTDTQYFGPGTRLTVL.

This chain connects TRBV9 to TRBJ2-1; 8 positions match TRBD1. The CDR3 is 14 amino acids. CDR1 SGDLS and CDR2 YYNGEE come from the germline V gene. V shed 4 bases and J 4 bases; nucleotides not matched to a gene: 4. This CDR3 is CASSPGGSYNEQFF. For the CDR3, the DNA is TGTGCCAGCAGCCCAGGGGGCTCATACAATGAGCAGTTCTTC.

This rearrangement joins TRBV19 to TRBJ2-2, with D uncertain. In germline, CDR1 is LNHDA, CDR2 SQIVND (reference sequence). This CDR3 contains 14 residues. Trimming removed 2 bases from V and 3 bases from J, with 7 bases in between. As DNA, the CDR3 is TGTGCCAGTAGTATATCTGGGCACACCGGGGAGCTGTTTTTT. Translating gives CASSISGHTGELFF.

This sequence joins TRBV15 and TRBJ2-7; TRBD2 aligns across 9 bases. The CDR3 has 16 residues. Trimming took 0 bases from V and 2 from J; bases not matched to a gene: 5. Germline CDR1 LNHNV, CDR2 YYDKDF (reference sequence). The CDR3 nucleotides are TGTGCCACCAGCAGAGAACGCGGGAGGGTACCCTACGAGCAGTACTTC. Protein: CATSRERGRVPYEQYF.

This clone was found a few times. The rearrangement uses TRBV7-9 and TRBJ1-5; D possibly corresponds to TRBD1 (6 bases). The CDR3 is 12 residues long. Germline V CDR1 and CDR2: SEHNR, FQNEAQ (reference sequence). Trimming took off 5 bases at V and 8 bases at J, with 10 bases between the two ends. CDR3 amino acids: CASSLTGKPQHF. CDR3 in DNA: TGTGCCAGCAGCCTCACAGGGAAGCCCCAGCATTTT.

This clone has only a few counts. CDR3 DNA sequence: TGTGCCAGCAGCCGGTGGGACAGTCAAGAGACCCAGTACTTC. Its translation: CASSRWDSQETQYF. The J gene is TRBJ2-5, the V gene TRBV13, with TRBD1 identical over 7 bases. V was clipped by 5 bases and J by 2 bases; unmatched bases: 5. The germline gives CDR1 PRHDT, CDR2 FYEKMQ (reference sequence). The CDR3 covers 14 residues.

V usage is TRBV5-1 and J usage is TRBJ2-1; 9 bases map to TRBD2. This CDR3 spans 15 amino acids. Germline V lookup: CDR1 SGHRS, CDR2 YFSETQ. Trimming cost V 6 bases and J 6 bases; bases outside gene matches: 10. In DNA, the CDR3 is TGCGCCAGCATCCCCTTCGCGGGAGGGCGCAATGAGCAGTTCTTC. Protein sequence: CASIPFAGGRNEQFF.